A selection of T cell receptor beta chains follows, all from one sample in a study of Ad26.COV2.S vaccination and SARS-CoV-2 variants. Generated by immunoSEQ multiplex PCR, the TCRdb table keeps only in-frame clones and is missing some. Counted here are 300,000 to 500,000 clones, 88% occurring once; the ten biggest clones make up more than 3%. Sample: peripheral blood, taken in a trial of Ad26.COV2.S vaccine versus placebo. The receptors were sampled from a person between 18 and 60 years old who received the Ad26.COV2.S COVID-19 vaccine or a placebo. CDR3s include the opening cysteine and the closing phenylalanine or tryptophan. Each record gives: V gene, J gene, CDR3 protein.

V gene: TRBV4-1; J gene: TRBJ2-3; CDR3 protein: CASSQVSADTQYF
V gene: TRBV3-1/TRBV3-2; J gene: TRBJ1-1; CDR3 protein: CASSLQTNKNTEAFF
V gene: TRBV2; J gene: TRBJ1-2; CDR3 protein: CASRGDSSNYGYTF
V gene: TRBV4-1; J gene: TRBJ1-1; CDR3 protein: CASSLGQGTEAFF
V gene: TRBV10-3; J gene: TRBJ1-2; CDR3 protein: CAIAVGLGGYTF
V gene: TRBV5-1; J gene: TRBJ1-6; CDR3 protein: CASSRSTGEASPLHF
V gene: TRBV9; J gene: TRBJ2-5; CDR3 protein: CASSVNGGETQYF
V gene: TRBV28; J gene: TRBJ1-2; CDR3 protein: CASSTSAGGSVYGYTF
V gene: TRBV6-5; J gene: TRBJ1-1; CDR3 protein: CASSQRVEGEAFF
V gene: TRBV11-2; J gene: TRBJ2-5; CDR3 protein: CASSLGGTPTQTQYF
V gene: TRBV7-6; J gene: TRBJ2-5; CDR3 protein: CASSLAKEETQYF
V gene: TRBV3-1/TRBV3-2; J gene: TRBJ1-4; CDR3 protein: CASSRNWGGIEKLFF
V gene: TRBV5-6; J gene: TRBJ2-3; CDR3 protein: CASSSRGNTDTQYF
V gene: TRBV7-8; J gene: TRBJ1-3; CDR3 protein: CASSSGWTGNTIYF
V gene: TRBV6-5; J gene: TRBJ1-4; CDR3 protein: CASRQDRVEKLFF
V gene: TRBV11-2; J gene: TRBJ1-2; CDR3 protein: CASSSQTGGYGYTF
V gene: TRBV5-1; J gene: TRBJ1-3; CDR3 protein: CASSVTGAGNTIYF
V gene: TRBV30; J gene: TRBJ1-1; CDR3 protein: CAWIWSRAFF
V gene: TRBV7-6; J gene: TRBJ1-3; CDR3 protein: CASSFASAGNTIYF
V gene: TRBV28; J gene: TRBJ2-2; CDR3 protein: CASLGAETVNTGELFF
V gene: TRBV7-7; J gene: TRBJ1-3; CDR3 protein: CASSLQGSGNTIYF
V gene: TRBV13; J gene: TRBJ2-3; CDR3 protein: CASSPLAGGGDTQYF
V gene: TRBV25-1; J gene: TRBJ1-2; CDR3 protein: CASRDRQGGVGYTF
V gene: TRBV19; J gene: TRBJ1-1; CDR3 protein: CASKFRGVDTEAFF
V gene: TRBV7-6; J gene: TRBJ2-1; CDR3 protein: CASSEGLAGNEQFF
V gene: TRBV19; J gene: TRBJ2-2; CDR3 protein: CASSIGVLTGELFF
V gene: TRBV3-1/TRBV3-2; J gene: TRBJ2-7; CDR3 protein: CASSPDQKTSGSRLYEQYF
V gene: TRBV29-1; J gene: TRBJ2-5; CDR3 protein: CSVEDRGQETQYF
V gene: TRBV5-4; J gene: TRBJ2-1; CDR3 protein: CASSFQRGGHNEQFF
V gene: TRBV9; J gene: TRBJ2-1; CDR3 protein: CASSVARGEDNEQFF
V gene: TRBV13; J gene: TRBJ2-5; CDR3 protein: CASSSDGEETQYF
V gene: TRBV7-8; J gene: TRBJ2-1; CDR3 protein: CASSLESGHTPYVQFF
V gene: TRBV15; J gene: TRBJ1-3; CDR3 protein: CATSRDTGDTIYF